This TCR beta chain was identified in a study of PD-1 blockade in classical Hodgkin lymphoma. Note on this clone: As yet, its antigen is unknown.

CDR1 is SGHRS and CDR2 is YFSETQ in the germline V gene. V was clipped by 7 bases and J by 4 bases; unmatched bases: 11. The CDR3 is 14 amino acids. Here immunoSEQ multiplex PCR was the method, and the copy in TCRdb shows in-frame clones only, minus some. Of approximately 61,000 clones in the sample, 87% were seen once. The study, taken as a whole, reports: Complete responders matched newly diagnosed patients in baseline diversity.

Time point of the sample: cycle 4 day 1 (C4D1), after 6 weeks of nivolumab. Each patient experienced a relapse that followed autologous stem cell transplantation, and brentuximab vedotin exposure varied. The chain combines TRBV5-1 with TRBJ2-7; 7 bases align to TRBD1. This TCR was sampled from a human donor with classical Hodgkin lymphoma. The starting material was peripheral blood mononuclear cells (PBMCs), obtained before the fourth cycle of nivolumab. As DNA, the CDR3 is TGCGCCAGCTCCCAACAGGGGAATACATACGAGCAGTACTTC. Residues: CASSQQGNTYEQYF. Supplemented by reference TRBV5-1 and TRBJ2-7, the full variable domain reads KAGVTQTPRYLIKTRGQQVTLSCSPISGHRSVSWYQQTPGQGLQFLFEYFSETQRNKGNFPGRFSGRQFSNSRSEMNVSTLELGDSALYLCASSQQGNTYEQYFGPGTRLTVT.